This T cell receptor beta chain originates from a study of control samples from healthy donors and cancer patients. Profiling relied on immunoSEQ multiplex PCR, and the TCRdb table lists in-frame clones only, not all of them. The repertoire holds approximately 150,000 clones, with roughly 89% as singletons. Germline CDR1 is MNHNS and CDR2 is SASEGT. This CDR3 contains 15 residues. V was cut by 0 bases and J by 3 bases, with 12 bases left in between. The sequencing sample was made of blood. V usage is TRBV6-1 and J usage is TRBJ2-7; D is perhaps TRBD1 (7 bases). This sequence was found in a man aged 30 to 45 in good health. For the CDR3, the DNA is TGTGCCAGCAGTGAAGCGGCGGGACAGATCTACGAGCAGTACTTC. Residues: CASSEAAGQIYEQYF.